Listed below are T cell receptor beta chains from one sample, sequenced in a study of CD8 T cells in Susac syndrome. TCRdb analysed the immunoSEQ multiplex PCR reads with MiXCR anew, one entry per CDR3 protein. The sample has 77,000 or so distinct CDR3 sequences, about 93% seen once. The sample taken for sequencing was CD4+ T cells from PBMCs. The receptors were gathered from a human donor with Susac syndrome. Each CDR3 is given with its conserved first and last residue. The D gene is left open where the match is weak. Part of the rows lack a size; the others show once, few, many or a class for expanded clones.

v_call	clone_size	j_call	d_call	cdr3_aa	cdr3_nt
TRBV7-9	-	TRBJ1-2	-	CASSRSRDSSNYGYTF	TGTGCCAGCAGCCGGAGCCGGGACTCCAGTAACTATGGCTACACCTTC
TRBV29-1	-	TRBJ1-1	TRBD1	CSVATGGMNTEAFF	TGCAGCGTTGCGACAGGGGGCATGAACACTGAAGCTTTCTTT
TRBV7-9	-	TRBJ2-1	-	CASSSQGMGQFF	TGTGCCAGCAGCTCTCAGGGTATGGGGCAGTTCTTC
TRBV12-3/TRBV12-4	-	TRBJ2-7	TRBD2	CASRASGEYEQYF	TGTGCCAGCAGGGCTAGCGGGGAGTACGAGCAGTACTTC
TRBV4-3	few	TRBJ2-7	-	CASSQEGPAITPSYEQYF	TGCGCCAGCAGCCAAGAGGGCCCAGCGATCACACCCTCCTACGAGCAGTACTTC
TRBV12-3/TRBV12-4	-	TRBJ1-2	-	CASSSPGDLNYGYTF	TGTGCCAGCAGTTCCCCCGGGGACCTAAACTATGGCTACACCTTC
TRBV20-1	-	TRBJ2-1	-	CSARLGTPLFF	TGCAGTGCCCGGCTCGGGACTCCCTTGTTCTTC
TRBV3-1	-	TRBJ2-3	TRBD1	CASSQGQGTDTQYF	TGTGCCAGCAGCCAAGGACAGGGGACAGATACGCAGTATTTT
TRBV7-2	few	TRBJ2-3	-	CASSQSPGPSTDTQYF	TGTGCCAGCAGCCAATCCCCGGGACCTAGCACAGATACGCAGTATTTT
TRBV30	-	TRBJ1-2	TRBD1	CACPSDRVLRGYTF	TGTGCCTGTCCTTCGGACAGGGTCCTGCGTGGCTACACCTTC
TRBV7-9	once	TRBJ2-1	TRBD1	CASSLLGQGGSNEQFF	TGTGCCAGCAGCTTACTGGGACAGGGGGGAAGCAATGAGCAGTTCTTC
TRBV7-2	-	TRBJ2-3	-	CASSSGTFTDTQYF	TGTGCCAGCAGCTCCGGGACTTTCACAGATACGCAGTATTTT
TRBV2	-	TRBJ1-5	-	CASSKGGRQPQHF	TGTGCCAGCAGTAAGGGTGGTCGGCAGCCCCAGCATTTT
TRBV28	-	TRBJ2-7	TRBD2	CASSTASGRFHEQYF	TGTGCCAGCAGCACAGCAAGCGGGAGGTTCCACGAGCAGTACTTC
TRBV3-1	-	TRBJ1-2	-	CASSRNRANYGYTF	TGTGCCAGCAGCCGGAACCGCGCTAACTATGGCTACACCTTC
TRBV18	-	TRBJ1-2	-	CASSLMTVYGYTF	TGTGCCAGCTCACTAATGACAGTCTATGGCTACACCTTC
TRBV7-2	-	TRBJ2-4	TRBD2	CASTQAGENIQYF	TGTGCCAGCACCCAAGCGGGGGAAAACATTCAGTACTTC
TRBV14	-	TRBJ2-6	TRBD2	CASSQVKRGNLAGANVLTF	TGTGCCAGCAGCCAAGTTAAGCGGGGTAATCTAGCTGGGGCCAACGTCCTGACTTTC
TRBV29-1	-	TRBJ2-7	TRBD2	CSARWGGTYEQYF	TGCAGCGCCCGATGGGGGGGAACCTACGAGCAGTACTTC
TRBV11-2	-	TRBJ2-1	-	CASSPLEQRNEQFF	TGTGCCAGCAGCCCCCTGGAACAAAGGAATGAGCAGTTCTTC
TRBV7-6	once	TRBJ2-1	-	CASSRTSSVDEQFF	TGTGCCAGCAGCCGTACTAGCAGCGTCGATGAGCAGTTCTTC
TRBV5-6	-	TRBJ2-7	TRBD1	CASSHRDRIYEQYF	TGTGCCAGCAGCCACCGGGACAGGATCTACGAGCAGTACTTC
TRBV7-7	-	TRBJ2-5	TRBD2	CASSPRLAGLGETQYF	TGTGCCAGCAGCCCGAGACTAGCGGGCCTAGGAGAGACCCAGTACTTC
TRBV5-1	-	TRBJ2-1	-	CASSSGTSPYNEQFF	TGCGCCAGCAGCTCCGGGACTTCCCCTTACAATGAGCAGTTCTTC
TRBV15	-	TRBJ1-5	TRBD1	CATSRARGIRGAQPQHF	TGTGCCACCAGCAGAGCTAGAGGCATCAGGGGGGCTCAGCCCCAGCATTTT
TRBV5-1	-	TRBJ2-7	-	CASSLTVLNTYEQYF	TGCGCCAGCAGCCTTACAGTCCTGAATACCTACGAGCAGTACTTC